This TCR beta chain was obtained from a study of technical replicates of blood from several donors (dated 2017 in TCRdb). Cut back by 0 bases and 2 bases, the V and J ends lie 11 bases apart. The cysteine opens and the phenylalanine closes a CDR3 of 15 amino acids. Here the CDR3 DNA is all that survives: 45 bases in frame from base 1. CDR1 SGHNT and CDR2 YYREEE were looked up in the germline V gene (reference sequence). Points on this clone: This receptor's antigen is unknown. The sample holds no much larger clone one base away, and base qualities are not on file.

The receptor library was made with the immunoSEQ multiplex PCR assay. Drawn from immuneACCESS, this table holds only the in-frame rearrangements with V and J called that TCRdb kept. Clones are partly lost; checked studies trace under half to an unresolved V gene and leave the rest unexplained. Present in this sample are 100,000 or so clones, nearly 96% of which were seen just once. The ten biggest clones cover approximately 0.2% of the sample. The chain is encoded by TRBV5-4 joined to TRBJ2-5, with the D gene not confidently named. Material for sequencing was T cells isolated from PBMCs. This TCR came from a human donor in good health. CDR3 sequence: CASSLDVQKQETQYF. The DNA reads as follows: TGTGCCAGCAGCTTGGACGTACAGAAACAAGAGACCCAGTACTTC.